A single sample gave rise to the 32 T cell receptor beta chains below, sequenced in a study of human T cells and chemical hapten exposure. TCRdb independently ran MiXCR on the RACE reads; one entry per CDR3 protein. The sample has approximately 100,000 distinct CDR3 sequences, roughly a tenth seen once. Time point meaning: pre-sensitization, week 0. Sample treatment: therapeutic diphenylcyclopropenone sensitization with weekly scalp DPC. The source material was whole blood, sampled in connection with sensitization to the hapten diphenylcyclopropenone (DPC). These receptors originate from a middle-aged woman with alopecia areata. Some clones in this sample may be carry-over from other donors' samples.

This clonotype was counted ten times or more. The chain has TRBV11-2 and TRBJ2-7; D is possibly TRBD1 (5 bases). The CDR3 is made up of 15 amino acids. CDR1 and CDR2 (germline): SGHAT, FQNNGV. V lost 2 bases and J 1 base, leaving 12 bases between the germline ends. The CDR3 sequence: CASSLLQGLSYEQYF. In DNA form, the CDR3 reads TGTGCCAGCAGCTTACTCCAGGGCCTGTCCTACGAGCAGTACTTC.

This clonotype was recorded at least ten times. V is TRBV5-1 and J is TRBJ2-3, with 15 positions matching TRBD2. The ends lost 3 bases at V and 3 bases at J; junction bases unmatched: 5. The V gene's germline CDR1 is SGHRS and CDR2 YFSETQ. The CDR3 consists of 17 residues. This chain's CDR3 is CASSSGLAGGETDTQYF. In nucleotides, the CDR3 is TGCGCCAGCAGCTCGGGACTAGCGGGGGGTGAGACAGATACGCAGTATTTT.

This clonotype was counted ten times or more. CDR3 amino acids: CASSPPFPSPNTGELFF. The CDR3 region has the DNA TGTGCCAGCTCACCACCCTTCCCCAGCCCGAACACCGGGGAGCTGTTTTTT. The chain uses TRBV18 and TRBJ2-2, with unresolved D. Germline CDR1 and CDR2: KGHSH and LQKENI. Trimming removed 0 bases at V and 0 bases at J, with 11 bases between. CDR3 size: 17 residues.

At least ten counts were recorded for this clonotype. The V and J genes are TRBV21-1 and TRBJ2-3; whether TRBD1, the table's D call, matches the DNA was not checked. TRBV21-1 is a pseudogene locus. The CDR3 has 13 amino acids. The CDR3 loop reads CAGFGGCTDTQYF. Written as DNA, the CDR3 is TGTGCCGGATTCGGGGGCTGCACAGATACGCAGTATTTT.

This clonotype occurred many times. CDR3 sequence (DNA): TGTGCCAGCAGTTACTCGATTTTGGAGACACCCCTGGGGAATGAGCAGTTCTTC. Protein sequence: CASSYSILETPLGNEQFF. This rearrangement joins TRBV6-2 or TRBV6-3 to TRBJ2-1; no definite D call. This CDR3 contains 18 residues. V was trimmed by 0 bases and J by 7 bases, leaving 22 bases between them. Germline V gives CDR1 MNHEY, CDR2 SVGEGT.

The chain recombines TRBV5-6 with TRBJ2-2, with 9 nucleotides matching TRBD1. Looked up from germline, CDR1 is SGHDT and CDR2 is YYEEEE. V gave up 5 bases and J gave up 5 bases; unmatched junction bases: 7. This CDR3 is 15 amino acids long. The CDR3 DNA reads as TGTGCCAGCAGATTTGGGACAGGGCGGACCGGGGAGCTGTTTTTT. It codes for CASRFGTGRTGELFF.

The rearrangement uses TRBV28 and TRBJ1-4, with unresolved D. CDR3 length equals 15 residues. Germline V lookup: CDR1 MDHEN, CDR2 SYDVKM. V lost 5 bases, J lost 7 bases, and 17 bases lay in between. CDR3 in DNA: TGTGCCAGCAGTCTGAGACCGAGCATGAGTGAAAAACTGTTTTTT. Translating gives CASSLRPSMSEKLFF.

The gene calls are TRBV7-8 and TRBJ2-5; TRBD1 matches 7 bases. The CDR3 runs to 12 residues. With 8 bases clipped from V and 3 bases from J, the junction kept 3 bases outside the gene matches. CDR1 and CDR2 (germline): SGHVS, FQNEAQ. The CDR3 nucleotides are TGTGCCAGCCGGGACAGTGAAGAGACCCAGTACTTC. This sequence encodes CASRDSEETQYF.

The rearrangement links TRBV7-2 to TRBJ2-7, with TRBD2 as a possible D gene (5 bases). Germline-derived CDR1 and CDR2 are SGHTA and FQGNSA. V gave up 3 bases and J gave up 2 bases, with 11 bases separating them. The CDR3 is 14 residues long. The CDR3 region is CASSFNGGPYEQYF. DNA for the CDR3: TGTGCCAGCAGCTTCAACGGAGGACCCTACGAGCAGTACTTC.

This clonotype was recorded a few times. The gene calls are TRBV6-1 and TRBJ1-2; 9 positions agree with TRBD1. V shed 2 bases and J 5 bases; nucleotides not matched to a gene: 12. The CDR3 is made up of 17 amino acids. Germline V CDR1 and CDR2: MNHNS, SASEGT. CDR3 amino acids: CASSERGQGTFGYGYTF. The CDR3, as DNA: TGTGCCAGCAGTGAAAGGGGACAGGGCACGTTCGGGTATGGCTACACCTTC.

This clonotype has a handful of counts. The chain has TRBV10-3 and TRBJ2-7; D could derive from TRBD1 or TRBD2 (5 bases each). Germline V gene data show CDR1 as ENHRY and CDR2 as SYGVKD. Trimming stripped 3 bases from V and 3 bases from J, with 15 bases between. This CDR3 is 15 amino acids long. Written as DNA, the CDR3 is TGTGCCATCAGTGACTTGAGGGGAGAGAGCTACGAGCAGTACTTC. This encodes CAISDLRGESYEQYF.

In this sample, this clonotype turned up many times. The chain combines TRBV6-2 or TRBV6-3 with TRBJ1-5, with D perhaps matching TRBD1 (5 bases). Trimming took 6 bases from V and 2 from J, leaving 20 bases between them. Germline CDR1 reads MNHEY; CDR2 reads SVGEGT. This CDR3 has 17 amino acids. The CDR3 nucleotides are TGTGCCAGCAGCAGACCGGGGCAGGTCCTCGGCAATCAGCCCCAGCATTTT. Translated, it gives CASSRPGQVLGNQPQHF.

The chain combines TRBV7-2 with TRBJ1-1, with a possible D match to TRBD1 (5 bases). This CDR3 spans 15 amino acids. Trimming took 3 bases from V and 3 from J, leaving 14 bases between them. CDR1 SGHTA and CDR2 FQGNSA come from the germline V gene. CDR3 region: CASSFAPGLYTEAFF. The DNA of the CDR3 is TGTGCCAGCAGCTTCGCTCCGGGACTTTACACTGAAGCTTTCTTT.

J is TRBJ2-7 and V is TRBV7-2; D is unclear. V lost 0 bases and J lost 0, with 12 bases in between. In germline, CDR1 is SGHTA, CDR2 FQGNSA. The CDR3 is 16 residues long. CDR3 region: CASSLAIGRSSYEQYF. The DNA of the CDR3 is TGTGCCAGCAGCTTAGCGATAGGACGGAGCTCCTACGAGCAGTACTTC. Using reference TRBV7-2 and TRBJ2-7 for the parts outside the CDR3, the full variable domain is GAGVSQSPSNKVTEKGKDVELRCDPISGHTALYWYRQSLGQGLEFLIYFQGNSAPDKSGLPSDRFSAERTGGSVSTLTIQRTQQEDSAVYLCASSLAIGRSSYEQYFGPGTRLTVT.

This clonotype was seen ten or more times. This chain's CDR3 is CSVDGDYEQYF. DNA for the CDR3: TGCAGCGTTGACGGCGACTACGAGCAGTACTTC. J is TRBJ2-7 and V is TRBV29-1; no clear D. The V gene's germline CDR1 is SQVTM and CDR2 ANQGSEA. The CDR3 sequence is 11 residues long. Trimming removed 3 bases from V and 3 bases from J, with 6 bases in between.

This clonotype was counted ten times or more. V usage is TRBV6-5 and J usage is TRBJ1-1; D gene unclear. Per germline, CDR1 MNHEY and CDR2 SVGAGI. This CDR3 region has 16 residues. V lost 7 bases and J 6 bases, leaving 24 bases between the germline ends. The CDR3 bases are TGTGCCAGCACACCAAGCCTCCTCCTCTACGGCCCTGAAGCTTTCTTT. Translation gives CASTPSLLLYGPEAFF.

Comments on this clonotype: At one boundary the junction diverges from the germline segment, which might be a read error. The chain carries TRBV11-2 and TRBJ2-3; 7 bases fit TRBD1. CDR3 length: 16 amino acids. CDR1 SGHAT and CDR2 FQNNGV come from the germline V gene. CDR3 sequence: CASSMGIDLGTDTQDF. The CDR3 DNA is TGTGCCAGCAGCATGGGGATAGATTTAGGGACAGATACGCAGGATTTT.

The J gene is TRBJ1-1, the V gene TRBV3-1; D is undetermined. Germline loops: CDR1 LGHDT, CDR2 YNNKEL (reference sequence). V was clipped by 0 bases and J by 8 bases, with 13 bases between them. This CDR3 comprises 14 residues. CDR3 residues: CASSQDASAAEAFF. CDR3 in DNA: TGTGCCAGCAGCCAAGATGCAAGCGCCGCGGAAGCTTTCTTT. Full variable domain (missing parts from reference TRBV3-1 and TRBJ1-1): DTAVSQTPKYLVTQMGNDKSIKCEQNLGHDTMYWYKQDSKKFLKIMFSYNNKELIINETVPNRFSPKSPDKAHLNLHINSLELGDSAVYFCASSQDASAAEAFFGQGTRLTVV.

This chain uses TRBV18 with TRBJ1-2, with 8 bases identical to TRBD1. This CDR3 comprises 15 residues. Trimming removed 4 bases from V and 3 bases from J; junction bases left unmatched: 7. The V gene's germline CDR1 is KGHSH and CDR2 LQKENI. CDR3 sequence (DNA): TGTGCCAGCTCACAGAATGGACAGGGTCACTATGGCTACACCTTC. Translated, it gives CASSQNGQGHYGYTF.

This clonotype occurred many times. V and J are TRBV3-1 and TRBJ2-7; 9 bases align to TRBD1. Germline V gene sequence: CDR1 LGHDT, CDR2 YNNKEL (reference sequence). V lost 3 bases, J lost 2 bases, and 5 bases stayed unmatched. The CDR3 sequence is 15 residues long. The DNA of the CDR3 is TGTGCCAGCAGCCATGGACAGGGGTTCGCCTACGAGCAGTACTTC. Amino acids: CASSHGQGFAYEQYF.

The chain recombines TRBV14 with TRBJ1-4; 7 nucleotides line up with TRBD1. Germline loops: CDR1 SGHDN, CDR2 FVKESK. This CDR3 spans 15 amino acids. J lost 4 bases, V lost 4 bases, and 6 bases had no gene match. The CDR3 DNA reads TGTGCCAGCAGCCTCCGGGACAGTTATAATGAAAAACTGTTTTTT. It yields the protein CASSLRDSYNEKLFF. Variable domain in full (rest from reference TRBV14 and TRBJ1-4): EAGVTQFPSHSVIEKGQTVTLRCDPISGHDNLYWYRRVMGKEIKFLLHFVKESKQDESGMPNNRFLAERTGGTYSTLKVQPAELEDSGVYFCASSLRDSYNEKLFFGSGTQLSVL.

There are many counts of this clonotype. The chain is built from TRBV4-1 and TRBJ2-7, with 8 bases fitting TRBD1. The CDR3 is made up of 14 amino acids. The germline V gene has CDR1 MGHRA and CDR2 YSYEKL. With 5 bases clipped from V and 2 bases from J, the junction kept 5 bases outside the gene matches. Written as DNA, the CDR3 is TGCGCCAGCAGCTTCGACAGGGGACCCTACGAGCAGTACTTC. Its protein is CASSFDRGPYEQYF.

At least ten counts were recorded for this clonotype. The J gene is TRBJ2-5, the V gene TRBV7-6; 8 bases align to TRBD1. Germline trimming cut 5 bases from V and 2 bases from J; bases unmatched to any gene: 4. This CDR3 region has 14 residues. Germline lookup yields CDR1 SGHVS and CDR2 FNYEAQ. The CDR3 reads CASSTRQGQETQYF. CDR3 nucleotide sequence: TGTGCCAGCAGCACAAGACAGGGGCAAGAGACCCAGTACTTC.

The sample holds many counts of this clonotype. The chain employs TRBV11-2 and TRBJ1-1, with D possibly matching TRBD1 (5 bases). The CDR3 loop spans 14 amino acids. V shed 5 bases and J shed 0 bases, with 10 bases lying between them. Germline V gives CDR1 SGHAT, CDR2 FQNNGV. CDR3 in amino acids: CASSLDSLNTEAFF. The CDR3 coding sequence is TGTGCCAGCAGCCTCGACAGTTTGAACACTGAAGCTTTCTTT. The full variable domain, rest sourced from reference TRBV11-2 and TRBJ1-1, is EAGVAQSPRYKIIEKRQSVAFWCNPISGHATLYWYQQILGQGPKLLIQFQNNGVVDDSQLPKDRFSAERLKGVDSTLKIQPAKLEDSAVYLCASSLDSLNTEAFFGQGTRLTVV.

This clonotype was counted only a few times. This chain links TRBV28 with TRBJ2-1, with D perhaps TRBD1 (5 bases). The CDR3 extends over 15 amino acids. Germline V gene data show CDR1 as MDHEN and CDR2 as SYDVKM. Trimming cost V 6 bases and J 8 bases, with 20 bases left between them. CDR3: CASSLVLTGVDEQFF. The CDR3 DNA reads TGTGCCAGCAGCCTCGTACTTACAGGTGTCGATGAGCAGTTCTTC.

This clonotype was counted between two and nine times. V gene TRBV7-9 combines with J gene TRBJ1-2; 7 bases fit TRBD1. CDR3 length equals 14 residues. The ends lost 1 base at V and 4 bases at J; junction bases unmatched: 3. The germline CDR1 and CDR2 sequences are SEHNR and FQNEAQ (reference sequence). The CDR3 loop reads CASSLVPGGYGYTF. CDR3 in DNA: TGTGCCAGCAGCTTAGTCCCAGGGGGCTATGGCTACACCTTC.

This clonotype was counted ten times or more. The chain carries TRBV24-1 and TRBJ2-7, with 7 bases identical to TRBD1. Germline CDR1 KGHDR, CDR2 SFDVKD. The CDR3 contains 15 residues. Trimming took 5 bases from V and 3 from J; bases not matched to a gene: 9. In nucleotides, the CDR3 is TGTGCCACCAGTGCCTCTGGTACAGGGGTCTACGAGCAGTACTTC. Its protein product is CATSASGTGVYEQYF.

This clonotype appeared many times. Here the CDR3 DNA reads TGTGCCAGCAGGTCTACAGGGGGCAACGGCTACACCTTC. Its translation: CASRSTGGNGYTF. The chain is built from TRBV7-9 and TRBJ1-2; TRBD1 agrees at 9 bases. J lost 8 bases, V lost 6 bases, and 7 bases had no gene match. The CDR3 totals 13 residues. Germline-derived CDR1 and CDR2 are SEHNR and FQNEAQ (reference sequence).

Only a few counts were recorded for this clonotype. This sequence joins TRBV20-1 and TRBJ1-4, with D tentatively TRBD1 (6 bases). The V gene lost 3 bases and the J gene lost 3 bases, with 14 bases spanning the gap. CDR3 size: 15 residues. Germline V gene lookup returns CDR1 DFQATT and CDR2 SNEGSKA (reference sequence). In DNA, the CDR3 is TGCAGTGCTAGGAGGGGGGCGCGGGCTAATGAAAAACTGTTTTTT. Its translation: CSARRGARANEKLFF.

This clonotype was found a few times. This chain links TRBV2 with TRBJ1-1, with 7 bases that match TRBD1. The CDR3 runs to 12 residues. The junction had 2 bases not matched to a gene; V was cut back by 6 bases and J by 4 bases. Looked up from germline, CDR1 is SNHLY and CDR2 is FYNNEI. CDR3: CASSDRATEAFF. DNA of the CDR3: TGTGCCAGCAGCGACAGGGCCACTGAAGCTTTCTTT.

This clonotype was seen many times. The chain links TRBV25-1 to TRBJ1-2; D remains ambiguous. CDR3 length: 15 amino acids. The germline CDR1 and CDR2 sequences are MGHDK and SYGVNS. Between the trimmed V and J ends, which lost 1 base and 9 bases, there was a span of 18 bases. The CDR3 sequence: CASSEFNWAPHSYTF. The CDR3 DNA reads as TGTGCCAGCAGTGAATTTAACTGGGCCCCGCATAGCTACACCTTC.

This clonotype was found many times. The chain's CDR3 is CSAERGADTEAFF. CDR3 sequence (DNA): TGCAGTGCTGAGCGGGGGGCAGACACTGAAGCTTTCTTT. The rearrangement links TRBV20-1 to TRBJ1-1, with D maybe TRBD1 (6 bases). Trimming stripped 5 bases from V and 3 bases from J, with 13 bases between. This CDR3 has 13 amino acids. Germline CDR1 is DFQATT and CDR2 is SNEGSKA (reference sequence).